A selection of T cell receptor beta chains follows, all from one sample in a study of Ad26.COV2.S vaccination and SARS-CoV-2 variants. Sequencing used immunoSEQ multiplex PCR; TCRdb keeps in-frame clones, though not all of them. The sample gives hundreds of thousands of clones, roughly four fifths of which show up once; about 7.4% is in the top ten. Sequencing was performed on peripheral blood, taken in a trial of Ad26.COV2.S vaccine versus placebo. These receptors all stem from a person aged 18-60 years who received the Ad26.COV2.S COVID-19 vaccine or a placebo. Both conserved end residues are part of each CDR3. The order of the fields is D gene, V gene, J gene, clone size, CDR3 protein, CDR3 DNA. The D gene is left open where the match is weak. The size of a clone is reported for some rows only, either as once, few or many, or as a class for expanded clones.

TRBD1	TRBV19	TRBJ1-1	once	CASTDRVNTEAFF	TGTGCCAGTACCGACAGGGTGAACACTGAAGCTTTCTTT
.	TRBV9	TRBJ2-2	.	CASSPRTNTGELFF	TGTGCCAGCAGCCCTCGGACGAACACCGGGGAGCTGTTTTTT
.	TRBV3-1/TRBV3-2	TRBJ1-2	.	CASSQSARGSTYTF	TGTGCCAGCAGCCAATCCGCAAGAGGTTCTACCTACACCTTC
.	TRBV4-1	TRBJ1-3	.	CASSQDRFQSSGNTIYF	TGCGCCAGCAGCCAAGATCGTTTCCAGTCCTCTGGAAACACCATATATTTT
.	TRBV9	TRBJ1-6	.	CASSAGTFYSPLHF	TGTGCCAGCAGCGCGGGGACATTTTATTCACCCCTCCACTTT
TRBD2	TRBV4-1	TRBJ2-1	.	CASSLRLAGEFYNEQFF	TGCGCCAGCAGCCTCCGACTAGCGGGAGAGTTCTACAATGAGCAGTTCTTC
.	TRBV2	TRBJ1-4	.	CASSYLQWGEKLFF	TGTGCCAGCAGTTACTTACAGTGGGGGGAAAAACTGTTTTTT
.	TRBV24-1	TRBJ1-5	few	CATSDPLGHQPQHF	TGTGCCACCAGTGATCCGCTGGGGCATCAGCCCCAGCATTTT
.	TRBV5-1	TRBJ1-2	.	CASSLGTGADYGYTF	TGCGCCAGCAGCTTGGGGACCGGGGCCGACTATGGCTACACCTTC
.	TRBV3-1/TRBV3-2	TRBJ1-4	.	CASSSDGPGLFF	TGTGCCAGCAGCTCGGACGGCCCGGGGCTGTTTTTT
TRBD2	TRBV7-9	TRBJ2-3	.	CASTNGLAAGDTQYF	TGTGCCAGCACCAACGGACTAGCGGCGGGAGATACGCAGTATTTT